The 4 T cell receptor beta chains given below trace back to one sample, sequenced in a study of T cells after yellow fever vaccination. TCRdb itself ran the 5' RACE reads through MiXCR, one entry per CDR3 protein. The sample lists about 360,000 distinct CDR3 sequences, approximately 5.7% occurring once. The specimen was PBMCs, collected 5 days after the yellow fever booster vaccination. The receptors were sampled from a young man who received the YFV17D yellow fever vaccine.

This rearrangement joins TRBV30 to TRBJ2-1; no reliable D call. CDR1 is GTSNPN, CDR2 SVGIG, per germline (reference sequence). The V and J ends lost 7 bases and 2 bases respectively, with 18 bases between them. CDR3 size: 15 residues. CDR3 coding DNA: TGTGCCTATCGAGTGAGCCCTGGGACCTACAATGAGCAGTTCTTC. Encoded protein: CAYRVSPGTYNEQFF.

This clonotype was observed many times. CDR3 DNA: TGTGCCAGCAGCTTAGCGACAGCTAATTCACCCCTCCACTTT. Protein sequence: CASSLATANSPLHF. The rearrangement uses TRBV7-2 and TRBJ1-6; TRBD1 might be the D (5 bases). V dropped 0 bases and J dropped 6 bases, with 6 bases sitting between them. The CDR3 has 14 residues. Germline lookup yields CDR1 SGHTA and CDR2 FQGNSA.

The genes are TRBV29-1 and TRBJ2-2; 10 nucleotides line up with TRBD1. This CDR3 comprises 14 residues. CDR1 and CDR2 (germline): SQVTM, ANQGSEA. With V trimmed by 7 bases and J by 5 bases, 7 bases remained unmatched. The CDR3 bases are TGCAGCGCAAGGGACAGGGGAGCGACCGGGGAGCTGTTTTTT. This codes for CSARDRGATGELFF.

With respect to this clonotype: A read error is possible here, since a much larger clone lies one base away. This CDR3 is missing its conserved last phenylalanine or tryptophan, likely due to a read error. The chain employs TRBV4-1 and TRBJ2-1; 9 bases are a match to TRBD2. V shed 0 bases, J shed 7 bases, and the junction held 4 bases outside the gene matches. Looked up from germline, CDR1 is MGHRA and CDR2 is YSYEKL. This CDR3 contains 15 residues. The CDR3 loop is CASSQDAGGLNEQFS. In DNA, the CDR3 is TGCGCCAGCAGCCAAGACGCGGGAGGGTTGAATGAGCAGTTCTCC.